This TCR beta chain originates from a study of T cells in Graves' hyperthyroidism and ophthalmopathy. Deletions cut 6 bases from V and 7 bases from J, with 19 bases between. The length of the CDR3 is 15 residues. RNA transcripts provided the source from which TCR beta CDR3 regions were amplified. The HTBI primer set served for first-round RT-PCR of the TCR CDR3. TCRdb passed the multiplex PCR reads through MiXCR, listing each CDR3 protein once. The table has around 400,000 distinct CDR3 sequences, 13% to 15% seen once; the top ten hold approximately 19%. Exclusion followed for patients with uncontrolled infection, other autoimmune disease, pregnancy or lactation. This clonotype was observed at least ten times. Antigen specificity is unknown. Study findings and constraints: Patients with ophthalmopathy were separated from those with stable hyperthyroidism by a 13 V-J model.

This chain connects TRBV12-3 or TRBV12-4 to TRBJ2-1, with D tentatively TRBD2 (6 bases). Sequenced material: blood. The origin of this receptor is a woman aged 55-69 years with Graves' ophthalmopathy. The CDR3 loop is CASSRSSGHGNEQFF. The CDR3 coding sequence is TGTGCCAGCAGCCGTTCGAGCGGGCACGGGAATGAGCAGTTCTTC.